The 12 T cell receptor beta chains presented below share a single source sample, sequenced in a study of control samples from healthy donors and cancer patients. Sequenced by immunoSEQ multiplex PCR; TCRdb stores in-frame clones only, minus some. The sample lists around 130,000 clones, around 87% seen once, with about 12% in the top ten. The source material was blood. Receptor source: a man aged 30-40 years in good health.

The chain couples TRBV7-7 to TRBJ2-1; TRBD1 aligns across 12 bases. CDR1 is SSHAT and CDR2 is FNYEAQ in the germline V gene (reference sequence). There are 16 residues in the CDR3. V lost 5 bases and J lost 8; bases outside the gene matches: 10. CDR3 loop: CASSPGTGGIVDEQFF. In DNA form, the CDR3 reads TGTGCCAGCAGCCCCGGGACAGGGGGCATTGTCGATGAGCAGTTCTTC.

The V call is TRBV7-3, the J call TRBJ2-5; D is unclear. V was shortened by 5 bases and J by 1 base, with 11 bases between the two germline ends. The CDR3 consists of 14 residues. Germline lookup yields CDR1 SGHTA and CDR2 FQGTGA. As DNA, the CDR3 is TGTGCCAGCAGCCTGGGTGGGGTCCAAGAGACCCAGTACTTC. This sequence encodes CASSLGGVQETQYF.

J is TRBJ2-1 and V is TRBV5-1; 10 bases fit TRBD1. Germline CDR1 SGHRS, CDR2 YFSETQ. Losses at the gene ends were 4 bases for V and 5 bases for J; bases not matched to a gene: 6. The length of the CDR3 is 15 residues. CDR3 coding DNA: TGCGCCAGCAGCCCCGGGGACAGGGGACACAATGAGCAGTTCTTC. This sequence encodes CASSPGDRGHNEQFF.

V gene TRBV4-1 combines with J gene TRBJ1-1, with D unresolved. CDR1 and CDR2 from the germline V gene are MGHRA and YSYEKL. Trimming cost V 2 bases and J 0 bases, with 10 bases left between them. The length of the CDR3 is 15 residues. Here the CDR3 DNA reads TGCGCCAGCAGCCAAATATCGGGTATGAACACTGAAGCTTTCTTT. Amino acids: CASSQISGMNTEAFF.

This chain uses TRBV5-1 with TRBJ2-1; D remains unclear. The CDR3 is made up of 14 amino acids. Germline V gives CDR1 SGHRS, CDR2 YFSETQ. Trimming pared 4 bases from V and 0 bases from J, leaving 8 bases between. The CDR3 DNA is TGCGCCAGCAGCCCCCCCAGCTCCTACAATGAGCAGTTCTTC. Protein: CASSPPSSYNEQFF.

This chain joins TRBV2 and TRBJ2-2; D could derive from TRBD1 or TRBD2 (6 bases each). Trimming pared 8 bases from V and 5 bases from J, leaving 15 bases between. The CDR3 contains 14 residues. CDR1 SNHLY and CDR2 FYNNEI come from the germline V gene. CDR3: CASRWGASTGELFF. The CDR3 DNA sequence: TGTGCCAGCCGGTGGGGGGCCTCAACCGGGGAGCTGTTTTTT.

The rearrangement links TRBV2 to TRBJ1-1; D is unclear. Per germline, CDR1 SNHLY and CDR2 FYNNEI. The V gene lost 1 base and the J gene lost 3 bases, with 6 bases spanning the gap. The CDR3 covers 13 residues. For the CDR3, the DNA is TGTGCCAGCAGTGAAGACAGCTACACTGAAGCTTTCTTT. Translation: CASSEDSYTEAFF.

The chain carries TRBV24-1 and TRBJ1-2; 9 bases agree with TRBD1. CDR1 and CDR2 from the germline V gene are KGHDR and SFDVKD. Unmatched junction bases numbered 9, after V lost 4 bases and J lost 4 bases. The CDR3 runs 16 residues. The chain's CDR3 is CATSDHGQGIGYGYTF. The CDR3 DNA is TGTGCCACCAGTGACCACGGACAGGGGATTGGCTATGGCTACACCTTC.

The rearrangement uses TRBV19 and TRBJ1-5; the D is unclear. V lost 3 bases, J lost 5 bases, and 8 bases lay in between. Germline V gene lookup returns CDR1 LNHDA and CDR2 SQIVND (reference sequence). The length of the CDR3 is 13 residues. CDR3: CASSIGEDQPQHF. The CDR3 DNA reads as TGTGCCAGTAGTATCGGCGAGGATCAGCCCCAGCATTTT. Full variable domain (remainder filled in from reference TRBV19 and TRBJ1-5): DGGITQSPKYLFRKEGQNVTLSCEQNLNHDAMYWYRQDPGQGLRLIYYSQIVNDFQKGDIAEGYSVSREKKESFPLTVTSAQKNPTAFYLCASSIGEDQPQHFGDGTRLSIL.

In DNA, the CDR3 is TGTGCCAGCAGCCAAGAATCCATGGATAATTCACCCCTCCACTTT. It is translated as CASSQESMDNSPLHF. This rearrangement joins TRBV4-2 to TRBJ1-6; D gene unclear. Germline values: CDR1 LGHNA, CDR2 YNFKEQ. The ends were cut back, 0 bases at V and 5 bases at J, with 8 bases in the middle. This CDR3 is 15 amino acids long.

CDR3 nucleotides: TGCAGTGCTAGTATGACGCAGGGGGCTGAGACCCAGTACTTC. Translating it yields CSASMTQGAETQYF. This chain links TRBV20-1 with TRBJ2-5; the match to TRBD1 covers 8 bases. CDR1 and CDR2 from the germline V gene are DFQATT and SNEGSKA (reference sequence). J lost 5 bases, V lost 3 bases, and 8 bases had no gene match. This CDR3 spans 14 amino acids.

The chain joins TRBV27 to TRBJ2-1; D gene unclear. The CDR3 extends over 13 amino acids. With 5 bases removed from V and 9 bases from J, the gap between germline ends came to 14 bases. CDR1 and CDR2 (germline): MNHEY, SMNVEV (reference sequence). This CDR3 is CASSVFFGGEQFF. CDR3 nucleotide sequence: TGTGCCAGCAGTGTGTTCTTTGGTGGTGAGCAGTTCTTC.